This T cell receptor (beta chain) was identified during a study of tumor-infiltrating lymphocytes in primary liver carcinoma. Study findings and constraints: Overlap between tumor regions exceeded overlap of tumor with adjacent tissue or blood. Against blood, tumors held a significantly higher top-250-clone fraction (p = 0.039). Top clones occupying all five tumor regions numbered only about 7.5-25%.

Germline CDR1 MGHRA, CDR2 YSYEKL. This CDR3 contains 16 residues. Using a constant-region primer together with ProtoScript II reverse transcriptase, TCR beta cDNA was made from around 500 ng of total RNA. ARM-PCR, slightly modified, supplied the TCR beta libraries through three nested multiplex PCR rounds. In the first two PCR rounds, TRBV1-TRBV30 forward primers were paired with a C-beta reverse primer, and each round lasted nine to ten cycles. TCRdb reprocessed the multiplex PCR reads via MiXCR and lists one record per CDR3 protein. The sample includes around 190,000 distinct CDR3 sequences, about 82% of them seen just once. A word on this clonotype: Its antigen is unknown. An end of the junction does not agree with germline; a read error may underlie this.

Scientists recovered RNA and DNA together from around 20-30 mg of unsorted bulk tissue. Resecting the tumor surgically was how the patients' primary liver carcinoma was treated. The TCR was taken from a man aged 40-55 years with primary liver carcinoma and hepatitis B virus infection. The V call is TRBV4-1, the J call TRBJ2-1; D remains ambiguous. Sequencing was carried out using tumor tissue from primary liver carcinoma. CDR3 amino acids: CTSSTPSASIYNEQFF. CDR3 bases: TGCACCAGCAGCACTCCGTCCGCTTCGATTTACAATGAGCAGTTCTTC.